A single sample is the source of the 22 T cell receptor beta chains below, sequenced in a study of blood T cell repertoires in COVID-19. Repertoires were generated with immunoSEQ multiplex PCR, while TCRdb's copy carries only in-frame clones and drops some. Of under 250,000 clones detected, approximately 80% appear once; the ten largest clones hold around 6.4%. The sample consisted of peripheral blood. The receptors shown here come from a woman aged 55-69 years with active or convalescent COVID-19.

The chain joins TRBV4-2 to TRBJ2-7, with TRBD2 matching over 7 bases. The CDR3 is made up of 14 amino acids. With 1 base clipped from V and 3 bases from J, the junction kept 3 bases outside the gene matches. The germline V gene has CDR1 LGHNA and CDR2 YNFKEQ. The CDR3 nucleotides are TGTGCCAGCAGCCAAGTGGGAGGGAACTACGAGCAGTACTTC. Protein: CASSQVGGNYEQYF.

V gene TRBV6-6 combines with J gene TRBJ2-5; 7 bases fit TRBD2. There are 15 residues in the CDR3. CDR1 is MNHNY and CDR2 is SVGAGI in the germline V gene (reference sequence). The V and J ends lost 1 base and 8 bases, in that order; junction bases with no gene match: 10. The CDR3 DNA sequence: TGTGCCAGCAGTTACTGGGCTAGCGGAGGGCCTACCCAGTACTTC. It is translated as CASSYWASGGPTQYF.

This clone was detected only once. V usage is TRBV30 and J usage is TRBJ1-5, with 11 bases aligning to TRBD1. This CDR3 has 15 residues. CDR1 and CDR2 from the germline V gene are GTSNPN and SVGIG (reference sequence). Trimming removed 2 bases from V and 4 bases from J; junction bases left unmatched: 4. CDR3 in amino acids: CAWSTGTGGNQPQHF. The CDR3 DNA reads TGTGCCTGGAGTACCGGGACAGGGGGGAATCAGCCCCAGCATTTT.

CDR3 bases: TGTGCCAGCAGCCGCCGGGACAGGGGGCTGTCCTACGAGCAGTACGTC. It specifies CASSRRDRGLSYEQYV. The rearrangement joins TRBV28 to TRBJ2-7, with 12 bases matching TRBD1. The V segment lost 6 bases and the J segment 1 base; nucleotides outside the gene matches: 7. The length of the CDR3 is 16 residues. The germline CDR1 and CDR2 sequences are MDHEN and SYDVKM.

The chain employs TRBV10-1 and TRBJ2-3, with 8 bases aligning to TRBD2. V was pared by 6 bases and J by 2 bases, with 7 bases of the junction left unmatched. Germline CDR1 WNHNN, CDR2 SYGVQD (reference sequence). The CDR3 sequence is 15 residues long. CDR3 nucleotides: TGCGCCAGCAGAGGAAGCGGGGGAATCACAGATACGCAGTATTTT. It yields the protein CASRGSGGITDTQYF.

The CDR3 spells CASSLASPGTEAFF. The CDR3 DNA is TGCGCCAGCAGCTTGGCCAGCCCGGGGACTGAAGCTTTCTTT. V and J are TRBV5-1 and TRBJ1-1; no firm D call. Trimming removed 0 bases at V and 5 bases at J, with 11 bases between. Germline values: CDR1 SGHRS, CDR2 YFSETQ. The CDR3 has 14 residues.

CDR3: CASGSGFYNEQFF. The CDR3, as DNA: TGTGCCAGTGGGAGCGGGTTTTACAATGAGCAGTTCTTC. The chain carries TRBV12-3 or TRBV12-4 and TRBJ2-1; weak D call: TRBD2 (6 bases). V was clipped by 9 bases and J by 4 bases, with 13 bases between them. There are 13 residues in the CDR3.

The rearrangement links TRBV6-1 to TRBJ2-3, with TRBD1 as a possible D gene (5 bases). CDR1 MNHNS and CDR2 SASEGT come from the germline V gene. V lost 2 bases and J lost 6, with 9 bases in between. There are 13 residues in the CDR3. The chain's CDR3 is CASSETRVDTQYF. CDR3 bases: TGTGCCAGCAGTGAAACCAGGGTGGATACGCAGTATTTT.

The rearrangement links TRBV11-1 to TRBJ2-5; tentatively, D is TRBD1 (6 bases). Trimming left V 2 bases short and J 4 bases short, with 17 bases between. Germline CDR1 SGHAT, CDR2 FQDESV (reference sequence). The length of the CDR3 is 16 residues. The CDR3 reads CASSLLVGGPGETQYF. As DNA, the CDR3 is TGTGCCAGCAGCTTACTTGTTGGGGGCCCGGGAGAGACCCAGTACTTC. The full variable domain, with the rest looked up from reference TRBV11-1 and TRBJ2-5, is EAEVAQSPRYKITEKSQAVAFWCDPISGHATLYWYRQILGQGPELLVQFQDESVVDDSQLPKDRFSAERLKGVDSTLKIQPAELGDSAMYLCASSLLVGGPGETQYFGPGTRLLVL.

The rearrangement links TRBV5-1 to TRBJ2-2, with 10 bases fitting TRBD2. The CDR3 loop spans 16 amino acids. Trimming took 6 bases from V and 6 from J; bases not matched to a gene: 11. Germline V lookup: CDR1 SGHRS, CDR2 YFSETQ. The CDR3 nucleotides are TGCGCCAGCATTGATTTGTTAGCGGGAGGTTCCGGGGAGCTGTTTTTT. Its protein is CASIDLLAGGSGELFF.

This clone appeared once. This chain joins TRBV19 and TRBJ1-5, with 10 bases identical to TRBD1. There are 14 residues in the CDR3. V shed 8 bases, J shed 7 bases, and the junction held 8 bases outside the gene matches. Per the germline V gene, CDR1 is LNHDA and CDR2 is SQIVND (reference sequence). CDR3 amino acids: CASGGQGNGQPQHF. The CDR3 DNA sequence: TGTGCCAGTGGGGGACAGGGGAATGGGCAGCCCCAGCATTTT.

This rearrangement joins TRBV11-2 to TRBJ1-3, with a tentative D call TRBD1 (5 bases). CDR1 is SGHAT, CDR2 FQNNGV, per germline. Trimming pared 0 bases from V and 3 bases from J, leaving 12 bases between. The CDR3 is 16 amino acids. DNA of the CDR3: TGTGCCAGCAGCTTAGAGACCGGAGGGGTTGGAAACACCATATATTTT. It encodes CASSLETGGVGNTIYF.

The CDR3 bases are TGTGCCAGCAGCATACCACAGGGTCATGAGCAGTTCTTC. It is translated as CASSIPQGHEQFF. The chain links TRBV5-4 to TRBJ2-1; perhaps TRBD1 as D (6 bases). The V end lost 4 bases, the J end lost 8 bases, and 13 bases lay between the germline ends. CDR3 length: 13 amino acids. Germline values: CDR1 SGHNT, CDR2 YYREEE (reference sequence).

The chain joins TRBV6-1 to TRBJ2-1, with 7 bases fitting TRBD2. Trimming removed 1 base from V and 1 base from J; junction bases left unmatched: 7. Germline CDR1 and CDR2: MNHNS and SASEGT. The CDR3 totals 17 residues. CDR3 sequence: CASSEVWLAVSYNEQFF. The CDR3 DNA is TGTGCCAGCAGTGAAGTTTGGCTAGCGGTTTCCTACAATGAGCAGTTCTTC.

In this sample, this clone turned up a few times. J is TRBJ2-1 and V is TRBV7-9, with 9 nucleotides matching TRBD2. Germline CDR1 and CDR2: SEHNR and FQNEAQ (reference sequence). The CDR3 spans 16 residues. The V gene end was trimmed by 2 bases and the J gene end by 3 bases; junction bases not matched to a gene: 5. Here the CDR3 reads CASSLIAGEVYNEQFF. CDR3 in DNA: TGTGCCAGCAGCTTAATAGCGGGAGAGGTCTACAATGAGCAGTTCTTC.

This clone appeared a few times. The chain joins TRBV30 to TRBJ1-5, with a tentative D call TRBD1 (5 bases). The CDR3 loop spans 14 amino acids. Germline CDR1 GTSNPN, CDR2 SVGIG (reference sequence). V lost 3 bases, J lost 1 base, and 10 bases lay in between. The CDR3, as DNA: TGTGCCTGGAGGGGAGGGGCAAGCAATCAGCCCCAGCATTTT. This encodes CAWRGGASNQPQHF.

The DNA of the CDR3 is TGTGCCAGACAGGCTCTCCAAGAGACCCAGTACTTC. Protein: CARQALQETQYF. The chain couples TRBV25-1 to TRBJ2-5, with a possible D match to TRBD1 (5 bases). CDR1 and CDR2 from the germline V gene are MGHDK and SYGVNS. The V end lost 9 bases, the J end lost 1 base, and 9 bases lay between the germline ends. The CDR3 consists of 12 residues.

In this sample, this clone turned up a few times. CDR3 loop: CATSEALAGVNEQFF. CDR3 nucleotide sequence: TGTGCCACCAGTGAGGCCCTAGCGGGTGTTAATGAGCAGTTCTTC. This chain links TRBV24-1 with TRBJ2-1, with TRBD2 matching over 8 bases. The CDR3 totals 15 residues. From germline, CDR1 is KGHDR and CDR2 SFDVKD. After removal of 4 bases from V and 7 bases from J, the junction contained 8 bases not matched to a gene.

This clone was observed once. The chain carries TRBV5-1 and TRBJ2-2, with 7 bases lining up with TRBD2. The CDR3 is 17 residues long. Per the germline V gene, CDR1 is SGHRS and CDR2 is YFSETQ. J lost 3 bases, V lost 0 bases, and 8 bases had no gene match. CDR3 coding DNA: TGCGCCAGCAGCTTGGTGGGTCTAGCGGACGACACCGGGGAGCTGTTTTTT. It translates to CASSLVGLADDTGELFF. Variable domain in full (rest from reference TRBV5-1 and TRBJ2-2): KAGVTQTPRYLIKTRGQQVTLSCSPISGHRSVSWYQQTPGQGLQFLFEYFSETQRNKGNFPGRFSGRQFSNSRSEMNVSTLELGDSALYLCASSLVGLADDTGELFFGEGSRLTVL.

The sample holds one count of this clone. The chain is built from TRBV11-2 and TRBJ2-7, with D possibly TRBD1 on 6 matching bases. The germline V and J ends were trimmed by 5 bases and 1 base, with 12 bases remaining between them. Germline assignment: CDR1 SGHAT and CDR2 FQNNGV. The CDR3 consists of 14 residues. The chain's CDR3 is CASSLSTGSYEQYF. DNA for the CDR3: TGTGCCAGCAGCCTGTCGACAGGTTCCTACGAGCAGTACTTC.

The rearrangement joins TRBV28 to TRBJ1-1, with 7 bases identical to TRBD1. The CDR3 runs 15 residues. The J segment lost 4 bases and the V segment lost 2 bases, leaving 7 bases of the junction unmatched. The germline V gene encodes CDR1 MDHEN and CDR2 SYDVKM. CDR3 coding DNA: TGTGCCAGCAGTTTAACAGGGGTTGGGCGCACTGAAGCTTTCTTT. Its protein product is CASSLTGVGRTEAFF.

The rearrangement uses TRBV24-1 and TRBJ2-1; 13 bases agree with TRBD2. J gave up 9 bases and V 7 bases, and 11 bases lay outside the gene matches. The length of the CDR3 is 16 residues. Per germline, CDR1 KGHDR and CDR2 SFDVKD. CDR3: CATRGQRLAGGTEQFF. The DNA of the CDR3 is TGTGCCACCAGGGGCCAGAGACTAGCGGGGGGTACTGAGCAGTTCTTC.